The following is a T cell receptor (delta chain) sequence with its context. This sample was included in a study of gamma-delta T cells after stem cell transplantation. With V trimmed by 2 bases and J by 0 bases, 1 base remained unmatched. The CDR3 is 16 amino acids. CDR1 is TVYSNPD and CDR2 is GDNSRS in the germline V gene (reference sequence). TCRdb re-called clones from the RT-PCR reads using CATT. This sample has 11,000 to 15,000 delta-chain clones; about 32% occur once, and the top ten carry less than 4.5%. The TCR was taken from a human donor. It is not recorded whose cells these are; they may come from a transplant donor. Sequencing used gamma-delta T cells. V is TRDV3 and J is TRDJ3; TRDD3 aligns across 10 bases. The CDR3 loop reads CAFGGIRSWDTRQMFF. CDR3 DNA: TGTGCCTTTGGGGGGATACGCTCCTGGGACACCCGACAGATGTTTTTC.